The rows below give T cell receptor beta chains drawn from one sample of a study of HIV-infected children after antiretroviral therapy interruption. Using its own MiXCR run on the 3' RACE reads, TCRdb lists one record per CDR3 protein. The sample lists about 46,000 distinct CDR3 sequences, around 4% occurring once. The sample in question was CD45RA+ CD4+ T cells from PBMCs, pooled from several time points, obtained from a donor given antiretroviral therapy, either interrupted or continuous. Receptors were obtained from a pool of human donors with HIV. Both conserved end residues are part of each CDR3. Fields, in order: J gene, CDR3 length, clone size, V gene, D gene, CDR3 DNA, CDR3 protein. D genes are given only for firm matches. Clone sizes are given selectively: once, few, many, or a class where the clone is expanded.

J gene: TRBJ2-6; CDR3 length: 14; clone size: .; V gene: TRBV5-1; D gene: .; CDR3 DNA: TGCGCCAGCAGCTTGGAGCCCGGGGCCAACGTCCTGACTTTC; CDR3 protein: CASSLEPGANVLTF
J gene: TRBJ2-5; CDR3 length: 15; clone size: .; V gene: TRBV7-9; D gene: .; CDR3 DNA: TGTGCCAGCAGCTTGGCCGGGACAACAGGGGAGACCCAGTACTTC; CDR3 protein: CASSLAGTTGETQYF
J gene: TRBJ1-3; CDR3 length: 13; clone size: few; V gene: TRBV12-3/TRBV12-4; D gene: .; CDR3 DNA: TGTGCCAGCAGTTTCCCATCGGGAAACACCATATATTTT; CDR3 protein: CASSFPSGNTIYF
J gene: TRBJ1-3; CDR3 length: 14; clone size: few; V gene: TRBV20-1; D gene: .; CDR3 DNA: TGCAGTGCTAGTTTTCGGGCAGCTGGAAACACCATATATTTT; CDR3 protein: CSASFRAAGNTIYF
J gene: TRBJ2-7; CDR3 length: 14; clone size: many; V gene: TRBV28; D gene: TRBD2; CDR3 DNA: TGTGCCAGCAGCTCAGCGGGGGCTCGTCTCGAGCAGTACTTC; CDR3 protein: CASSSAGARLEQYF
J gene: TRBJ2-1; CDR3 length: 15; clone size: .; V gene: TRBV12-5; D gene: TRBD2; CDR3 DNA: TGTGCTAGTGGTTTTTGGCGGGGGGTAAACAATGAGCAGTTCTTC; CDR3 protein: CASGFWRGVNNEQFF
J gene: TRBJ2-6; CDR3 length: 13; clone size: many; V gene: TRBV6-2/TRBV6-3; D gene: .; CDR3 DNA: TGTGCCAGCAGAAGGTCTGGGGCCAACGTCCTGACTTTC; CDR3 protein: CASRRSGANVLTF
J gene: TRBJ2-1; CDR3 length: 13; clone size: many; V gene: TRBV11-3; D gene: .; CDR3 DNA: TGTGCCAGCAGCTTAGGGTCCCTCAATGAGCAGTTCTTC; CDR3 protein: CASSLGSLNEQFF
J gene: TRBJ2-5; CDR3 length: 14; clone size: many; V gene: TRBV7-2; D gene: TRBD2; CDR3 DNA: TGTGCCAGCAGTAAGGGTAGCGGGGGGCCCTCGCAGTACTTC; CDR3 protein: CASSKGSGGPSQYF
J gene: TRBJ2-1; CDR3 length: 16; clone size: many; V gene: TRBV11-2; D gene: TRBD2; CDR3 DNA: TGTGCCAGCAGCTCCCGACTAGCGGGGGGTTTGAATGAGCAGTTCTTC; CDR3 protein: CASSSRLAGGLNEQFF
J gene: TRBJ1-1; CDR3 length: 12; clone size: many; V gene: TRBV5-1; D gene: .; CDR3 DNA: TGCGCCAGCAGCTCTGGGGGCACTGAAGCTTTCTTT; CDR3 protein: CASSSGGTEAFF
J gene: TRBJ1-6; CDR3 length: 14; clone size: many; V gene: TRBV3-1; D gene: .; CDR3 DNA: TGTGCCAGCAGCCAAGAGAGGGGGAGTACGACCCTCCACTTT; CDR3 protein: CASSQERGSTTLHF
J gene: TRBJ1-3; CDR3 length: 14; clone size: .; V gene: TRBV27; D gene: .; CDR3 DNA: TGTGCCAGCAGTCCTAGTCCAGTAGGAAACACCATATATTTT; CDR3 protein: CASSPSPVGNTIYF
J gene: TRBJ1-5; CDR3 length: 15; clone size: many; V gene: TRBV12-3/TRBV12-4; D gene: .; CDR3 DNA: TGTGCCAGCAGTCGGGGGACGGGGACCAATCAGCCCCAGCATTTT; CDR3 protein: CASSRGTGTNQPQHF
J gene: TRBJ2-1; CDR3 length: 13; clone size: many; V gene: TRBV7-2; D gene: .; CDR3 DNA: TGTGCCAGCAGGTCCGGGACTCACAATGAGCAGTTCTTC; CDR3 protein: CASRSGTHNEQFF
J gene: TRBJ1-1; CDR3 length: 13; clone size: .; V gene: TRBV12-3/TRBV12-4; D gene: .; CDR3 DNA: TGTGCCAGCAGCCATGGTCGGAACACTGAAGCTTTCTTT; CDR3 protein: CASSHGRNTEAFF
J gene: TRBJ2-2; CDR3 length: 15; clone size: many; V gene: TRBV24-1; D gene: TRBD2; CDR3 DNA: TGTGCCACCAGTGATCCCAGCGGGGTAACCGGGGAGCTGTTTTTT; CDR3 protein: CATSDPSGVTGELFF
J gene: TRBJ1-5; CDR3 length: 13; clone size: .; V gene: TRBV2; D gene: .; CDR3 DNA: TGTGCCAGCGGACCCCAACCCAGTCAGCCCCAGCATTTT; CDR3 protein: CASGPQPSQPQHF
J gene: TRBJ2-3; CDR3 length: 15; clone size: .; V gene: TRBV19; D gene: .; CDR3 DNA: TGTGCCAGTAGTAGGGGGGCGAGCGGTGAGGATACGCAGTATTTT; CDR3 protein: CASSRGASGEDTQYF
J gene: TRBJ2-7; CDR3 length: 15; clone size: many; V gene: TRBV5-1; D gene: .; CDR3 DNA: TGCGCCAGCAGCTTGGAAGGGCTCAGGGGTGACGAGCAGTACTTC; CDR3 protein: CASSLEGLRGDEQYF
J gene: TRBJ1-3; CDR3 length: 16; clone size: many; V gene: TRBV20-1; D gene: .; CDR3 DNA: TGCAGTGCGAGAGATGGTACAGGAGGGACTGGAAACACCATATATTTT; CDR3 protein: CSARDGTGGTGNTIYF
J gene: TRBJ2-7; CDR3 length: 14; clone size: many; V gene: TRBV12-3/TRBV12-4; D gene: .; CDR3 DNA: TGTGCCAGCAGTTTTGGGAGTACCTACTACGAGCAGTACTTC; CDR3 protein: CASSFGSTYYEQYF
J gene: TRBJ2-3; CDR3 length: 15; clone size: many; V gene: TRBV10-3; D gene: TRBD2; CDR3 DNA: TGTGCCATTTTACAGACTAGCGGGGAGACAGATACGCAGTATTTT; CDR3 protein: CAILQTSGETDTQYF
J gene: TRBJ2-1; CDR3 length: 16; clone size: many; V gene: TRBV28; D gene: .; CDR3 DNA: TGTGCCAGCACCCGGAGGGTTTGGGGGCAAGTGGGTGAGCAGTTCTTC; CDR3 protein: CASTRRVWGQVGEQFF
J gene: TRBJ2-2; CDR3 length: 13; clone size: many; V gene: TRBV3-1; D gene: .; CDR3 DNA: TGTGCCAGCAGCCTCCTAGCGCTCGGGGAGCTGTTTTTT; CDR3 protein: CASSLLALGELFF
J gene: TRBJ2-1; CDR3 length: 13; clone size: few; V gene: TRBV20-1; D gene: .; CDR3 DNA: TGCAGTGCTAGAGAGGGGACCTTCAATGAGCAGTTCTTC; CDR3 protein: CSAREGTFNEQFF
J gene: TRBJ2-5; CDR3 length: 14; clone size: .; V gene: TRBV9; D gene: .; CDR3 DNA: TGTGCCAGCAGTGCGGACACCGCGGGAGAGACCCAGTACTTC; CDR3 protein: CASSADTAGETQYF
J gene: TRBJ2-3; CDR3 length: 13; clone size: .; V gene: TRBV5-1; D gene: .; CDR3 DNA: TGCGCCAGCAGCTTCAGGAGTGGGGATACGCAGTATTTT; CDR3 protein: CASSFRSGDTQYF
J gene: TRBJ2-7; CDR3 length: 13; clone size: many; V gene: TRBV30; D gene: TRBD1; CDR3 DNA: TGTGCCTGGAGTGAGGACAGGGGGCGGGAGCAGTACTTC; CDR3 protein: CAWSEDRGREQYF
J gene: TRBJ1-1; CDR3 length: 14; clone size: few; V gene: TRBV29-1; D gene: TRBD1; CDR3 DNA: TGCAGCGTTTCTTGGACAGGGGCGAACACTGAAGCTTTCTTT; CDR3 protein: CSVSWTGANTEAFF
J gene: TRBJ1-2; CDR3 length: 15; clone size: many; V gene: TRBV7-9; D gene: .; CDR3 DNA: TGTGCCAGCAGCACCGGGGACACCCCGAGGGATGGCTACACCTTC; CDR3 protein: CASSTGDTPRDGYTF
J gene: TRBJ2-7; CDR3 length: 14; clone size: many; V gene: TRBV6-5; D gene: .; CDR3 DNA: TGTGCCAGCAGTTACAGGACCTTATCCTACGAGCAGTACTTC; CDR3 protein: CASSYRTLSYEQYF
J gene: TRBJ2-1; CDR3 length: 13; clone size: many; V gene: TRBV15; D gene: .; CDR3 DNA: TGTGCCACCAGCAGTATGGATTACAATGAGCAGTTCTTC; CDR3 protein: CATSSMDYNEQFF
J gene: TRBJ2-1; CDR3 length: 11; clone size: .; V gene: TRBV20-1; D gene: .; CDR3 DNA: TGCAGTGCTAGAGATTCGGGGCTCAAGTTCTTC; CDR3 protein: CSARDSGLKFF
J gene: TRBJ2-3; CDR3 length: 11; clone size: many; V gene: TRBV20-1; D gene: .; CDR3 DNA: TGCAGTGCAGAGACCGCCGATACGCAGTATTTT; CDR3 protein: CSAETADTQYF
J gene: TRBJ2-5; CDR3 length: 13; clone size: many; V gene: TRBV2; D gene: .; CDR3 DNA: TGTGCCAGCAGTTACGACAGAGAAGAGACCCAGTACTTC; CDR3 protein: CASSYDREETQYF
J gene: TRBJ2-1; CDR3 length: 15; clone size: many; V gene: TRBV6-1; D gene: .; CDR3 DNA: TGTGCCAGCAGCTATACGACAGGATCCTACAATGAGCAGTTCTTC; CDR3 protein: CASSYTTGSYNEQFF
J gene: TRBJ2-2; CDR3 length: 16; clone size: many; V gene: TRBV2; D gene: TRBD1; CDR3 DNA: TGTGCCAGCAGTGAATTCTCAGGGGGCGGGACCGGGGAGCTGTTTTTT; CDR3 protein: CASSEFSGGGTGELFF
J gene: TRBJ1-5; CDR3 length: 18; clone size: few; V gene: TRBV19; D gene: TRBD1; CDR3 DNA: TGTGCCAGTAGTACACTTGGACAGGATTCTTATAGCAATCAGCCCCAGCATTTT; CDR3 protein: CASSTLGQDSYSNQPQHF